This T cell receptor beta chain was documented in a study of cytomegalovirus exposure and HLA in healthy donors. Germline CDR1 and CDR2: KGHSH and LQKENI. The CDR3 runs 14 residues. The V and J ends lost 3 bases and 2 bases respectively, with 11 bases between them. The primer mix had 60 Vbeta and 13 Jbeta primers. Repertoires were generated with immunoSEQ multiplex PCR, while TCRdb's copy carries only in-frame clones and drops some. The sample lists 120,000 or so clones, 81% occurring once. The receptor was derived from a man younger than 30 in good health and CMV-seronegative. J is TRBJ2-7 and V is TRBV18; D might be TRBD1 (6 bases). The sample taken for sequencing was PBMCs. The CDR3 sequence: CASSPQAGAYEQYF. CDR3 in DNA: TGTGCCAGCTCACCCCAAGCAGGGGCCTACGAGCAGTACTTC.